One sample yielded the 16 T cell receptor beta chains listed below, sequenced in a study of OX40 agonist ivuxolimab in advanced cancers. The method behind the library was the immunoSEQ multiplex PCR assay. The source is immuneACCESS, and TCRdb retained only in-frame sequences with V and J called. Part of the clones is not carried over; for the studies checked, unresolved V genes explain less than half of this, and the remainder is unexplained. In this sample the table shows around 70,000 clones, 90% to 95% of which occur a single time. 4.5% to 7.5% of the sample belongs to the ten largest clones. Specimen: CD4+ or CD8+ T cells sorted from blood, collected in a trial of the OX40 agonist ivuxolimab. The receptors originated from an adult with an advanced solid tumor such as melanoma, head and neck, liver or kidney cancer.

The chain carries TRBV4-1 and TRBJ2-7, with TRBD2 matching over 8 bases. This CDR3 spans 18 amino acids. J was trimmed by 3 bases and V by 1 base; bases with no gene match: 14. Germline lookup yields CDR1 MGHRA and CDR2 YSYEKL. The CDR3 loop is CASSQGLATEWGYYEQYF. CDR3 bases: TGCGCCAGCAGCCAAGGACTAGCGACAGAGTGGGGTTACTACGAGCAGTACTTC.

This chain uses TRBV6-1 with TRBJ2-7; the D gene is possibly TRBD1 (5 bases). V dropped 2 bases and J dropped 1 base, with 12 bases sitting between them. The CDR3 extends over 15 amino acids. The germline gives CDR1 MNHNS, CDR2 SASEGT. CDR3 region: CASSEYSTGSYEQYF. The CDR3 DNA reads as TGTGCCAGCAGTGAATACAGCACAGGTTCCTACGAGCAGTACTTC.

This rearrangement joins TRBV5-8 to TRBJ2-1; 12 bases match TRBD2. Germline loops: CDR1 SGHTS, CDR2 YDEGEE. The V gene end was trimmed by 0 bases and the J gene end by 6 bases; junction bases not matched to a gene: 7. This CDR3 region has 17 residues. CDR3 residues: CASSLGWTSGILNEQFF. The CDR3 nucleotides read TGTGCCAGCAGCTTGGGCTGGACTAGCGGGATCCTCAATGAGCAGTTCTTC.

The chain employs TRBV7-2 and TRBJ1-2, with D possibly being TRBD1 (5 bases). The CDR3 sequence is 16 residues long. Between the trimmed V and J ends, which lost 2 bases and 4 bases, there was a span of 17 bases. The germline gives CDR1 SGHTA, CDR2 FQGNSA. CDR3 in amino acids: CASSLYSDVGGYGYTF. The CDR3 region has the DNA TGTGCCAGCAGCTTATATAGCGATGTGGGGGGCTATGGCTACACCTTC.

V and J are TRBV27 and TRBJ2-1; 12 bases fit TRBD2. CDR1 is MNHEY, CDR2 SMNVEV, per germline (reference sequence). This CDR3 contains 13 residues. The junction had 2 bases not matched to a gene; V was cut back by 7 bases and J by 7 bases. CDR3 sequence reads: CASMLAGGNEQFF. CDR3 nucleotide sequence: TGTGCCAGCATGCTAGCGGGAGGGAATGAGCAGTTCTTC.

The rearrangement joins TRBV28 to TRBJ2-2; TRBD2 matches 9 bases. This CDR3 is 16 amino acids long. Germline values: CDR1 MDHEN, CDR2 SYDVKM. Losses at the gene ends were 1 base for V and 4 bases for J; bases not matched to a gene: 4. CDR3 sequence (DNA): TGTGCCAGCAGTTTATTTAGCGGGAGTGGCACCGGGGAGCTGTTTTTT. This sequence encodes CASSLFSGSGTGELFF.

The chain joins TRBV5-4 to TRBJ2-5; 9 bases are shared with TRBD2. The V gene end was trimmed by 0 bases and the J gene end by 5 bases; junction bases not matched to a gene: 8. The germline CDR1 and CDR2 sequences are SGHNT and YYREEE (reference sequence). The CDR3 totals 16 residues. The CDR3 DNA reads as TGTGCCAGCAGCTTGGGGACTTTGGCGGGAGGGGAGACCCAGTACTTC. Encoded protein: CASSLGTLAGGETQYF.

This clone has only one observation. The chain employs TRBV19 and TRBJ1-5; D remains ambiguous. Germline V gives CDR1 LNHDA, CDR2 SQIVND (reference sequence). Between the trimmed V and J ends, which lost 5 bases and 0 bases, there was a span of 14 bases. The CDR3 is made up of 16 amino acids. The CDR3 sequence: CASSSVDGHSNQPQHF. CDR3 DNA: TGTGCCAGTAGTTCGGTCGACGGTCATAGCAATCAGCCCCAGCATTTT.

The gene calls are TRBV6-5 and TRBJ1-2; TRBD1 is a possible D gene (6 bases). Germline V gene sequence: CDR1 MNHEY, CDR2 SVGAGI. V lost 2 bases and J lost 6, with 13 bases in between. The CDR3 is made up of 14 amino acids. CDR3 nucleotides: TGTGCCAGCAGTTACGAGGGGGTCCATGATGGCTACACCTTC. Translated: CASSYEGVHDGYTF.

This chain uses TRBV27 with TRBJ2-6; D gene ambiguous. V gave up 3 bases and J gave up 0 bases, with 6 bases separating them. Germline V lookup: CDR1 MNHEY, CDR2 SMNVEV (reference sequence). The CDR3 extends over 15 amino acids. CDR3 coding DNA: TGTGCCAGCAGTTTGTTGGGCTCTGGGGCCAACGTCCTGACTTTC. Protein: CASSLLGSGANVLTF.

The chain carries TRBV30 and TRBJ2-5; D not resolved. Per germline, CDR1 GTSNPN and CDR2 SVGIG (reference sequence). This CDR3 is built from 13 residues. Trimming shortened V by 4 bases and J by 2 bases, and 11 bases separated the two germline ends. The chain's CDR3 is CAWTEESQETQYF. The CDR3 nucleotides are TGTGCCTGGACCGAAGAGTCTCAAGAGACCCAGTACTTC.

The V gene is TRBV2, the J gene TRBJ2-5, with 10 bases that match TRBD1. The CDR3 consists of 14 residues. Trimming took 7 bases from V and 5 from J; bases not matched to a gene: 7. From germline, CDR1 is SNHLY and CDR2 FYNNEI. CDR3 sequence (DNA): TGTGCCAGCAAGTCAGGACAGGGGGGGGAGACCCAGTACTTC. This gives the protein CASKSGQGGETQYF.

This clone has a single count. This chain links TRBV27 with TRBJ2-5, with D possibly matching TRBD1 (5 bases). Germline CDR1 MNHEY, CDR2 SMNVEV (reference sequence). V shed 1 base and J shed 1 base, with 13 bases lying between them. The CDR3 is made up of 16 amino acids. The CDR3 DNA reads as TGTGCCAGCAGTTTATACGCGGCAGGGCCCCAAGAGACCCAGTACTTC. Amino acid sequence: CASSLYAAGPQETQYF.

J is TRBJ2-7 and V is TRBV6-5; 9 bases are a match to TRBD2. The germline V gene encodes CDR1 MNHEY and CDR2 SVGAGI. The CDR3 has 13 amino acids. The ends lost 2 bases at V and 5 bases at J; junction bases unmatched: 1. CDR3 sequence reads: CASSYRTSDEQYF. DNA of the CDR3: TGTGCCAGCAGTTACAGGACTAGCGACGAGCAGTACTTC.

CDR3 loop: CASSDSGTARYEQYF. The CDR3 DNA reads TGTGCCAGCAGTGATTCAGGGACAGCTCGCTACGAGCAGTACTTC. The rearrangement uses TRBV2 and TRBJ2-7; 7 bases line up with TRBD1. The length of the CDR3 is 15 residues. Germline V gene data show CDR1 as SNHLY and CDR2 as FYNNEI. The V and J ends lost 3 bases and 3 bases, in that order; junction bases with no gene match: 8.

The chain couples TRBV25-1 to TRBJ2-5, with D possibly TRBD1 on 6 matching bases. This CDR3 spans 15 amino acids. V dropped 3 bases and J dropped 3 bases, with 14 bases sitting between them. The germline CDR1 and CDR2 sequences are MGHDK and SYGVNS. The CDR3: CASSDPEQGEETQYF. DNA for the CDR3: TGTGCCAGCAGTGATCCCGAACAGGGCGAAGAGACCCAGTACTTC.